Each of the 29 T cell receptor beta chains below was sequenced from the same sample in a study of T-cell memory formation after mild COVID-19. TCRdb reprocessed the 5' RACE reads with MiXCR, giving one entry per CDR3 protein. The sample has roughly 620,000 distinct CDR3 sequences; under 20% are singletons. Sequenced material: PBMCs or a T cell subset sorted from them (not recorded which). The receptors were gathered from an adult woman who had mild COVID-19 (a few samples of this study predate the infection). Cell type and time point are not known.

This chain joins TRBV7-3 and TRBJ2-7; maybe TRBD1 (5 bases). The ends were cut back, 4 bases at V and 2 bases at J, with 12 bases in the middle. There are 14 residues in the CDR3. The germline CDR1 and CDR2 sequences are SGHTA and FQGTGA. As DNA, the CDR3 is TGTGCCAGCAGCTCCTCGGCAGGGCCCTACGAGCAGTACTTC. Amino acids: CASSSSAGPYEQYF. The variable domain in full, completed from reference TRBV7-3 and TRBJ2-7, reads GAGVSQTPSNKVTEKGKYVELRCDPISGHTALYWYRQSLGQGPEFLIYFQGTGAADDSGLPNDRFFAVRPEGSVSTLKIQRTERGDSAVYLCASSSSAGPYEQYFGPGTRLTVT.

This clonotype appeared many times. This sequence joins TRBV3-1 and TRBJ2-3; D is unresolved. Trimming left V 4 bases short and J 4 bases short, with 18 bases between. Germline CDR1 and CDR2: LGHDT and YNNKEL (reference sequence). There are 16 residues in the CDR3. The CDR3 spells CASSPYRRSNSDTQYF. The CDR3 DNA reads as TGTGCCAGCAGCCCCTATAGGCGTTCCAATTCAGATACGCAGTATTTT.

In its sample, this clonotype was seen a few times. The V call is TRBV7-4, the J call TRBJ2-5; 10 bases agree with TRBD2. Looked up from germline, CDR1 is SGHVT and CDR2 is SQSDAQ. After removal of 4 bases from V and 2 bases from J, the junction contained 10 bases not matched to a gene. This CDR3 has 17 residues. The CDR3 spells CASSSGLATEPQETQYF. For the CDR3, the DNA is TGTGCCAGCAGCTCGGGACTAGCGACGGAACCACAAGAGACCCAGTACTTC.

V usage is TRBV9 and J usage is TRBJ2-2; 11 bases agree with TRBD1. This CDR3 is built from 18 residues. J gave up 4 bases and V 4 bases, and 12 bases lay outside the gene matches. Germline lookup yields CDR1 SGDLS and CDR2 YYNGEE. This chain's CDR3 is CASSRGQGDQIRTGELFF. CDR3 DNA sequence: TGTGCCAGCAGCAGGGGACAGGGGGATCAGATACGCACCGGGGAGCTGTTTTTT.

This clonotype was found a few times. V is TRBV5-4 and J is TRBJ2-7, with 11 positions matching TRBD2. The germline gives CDR1 SGHNT, CDR2 YYREEE (reference sequence). Trimming at V came to 3 bases and at J to 3 bases, leaving 5 bases not matched to a gene. The CDR3 spans 15 residues. CDR3 sequence reads: CASSYGLAGHYEQYF. The DNA for the CDR3 is TGTGCCAGCAGCTACGGACTAGCGGGTCACTACGAGCAGTACTTC.

V is TRBV24-1 and J is TRBJ2-6; D not resolved. CDR3 length: 18 amino acids. V lost 5 bases and J 0 bases, leaving 16 bases between the germline ends. The germline gives CDR1 KGHDR, CDR2 SFDVKD. CDR3 loop: CATSGRSPGHSGANVLTF. The CDR3, as DNA: TGTGCCACCAGTGGACGCTCCCCTGGCCACTCTGGGGCCAACGTCCTGACTTTC.

V is TRBV15 and J is TRBJ2-7, with D perhaps matching TRBD1 (5 bases). Deletions cut 2 bases from V and 5 bases from J, with 13 bases between. The CDR3 totals 14 residues. CDR1 LNHNV and CDR2 YYDKDF come from the germline V gene (reference sequence). The CDR3 sequence: CATSRTQAGNEQYF. The CDR3 DNA sequence: TGTGCCACCAGCAGAACTCAAGCAGGGAACGAGCAGTACTTC.

The rearrangement joins TRBV6-5 to TRBJ2-7; TRBD1 agrees at 11 bases. V shed 7 bases, J shed 5 bases, and the junction held 10 bases outside the gene matches. The CDR3 totals 15 residues. Germline V gene data show CDR1 as MNHEY and CDR2 as SVGAGI. CDR3 protein: CASTYQGQGANEQYF. The CDR3 region has the DNA TGTGCCAGCACCTACCAAGGACAGGGGGCCAACGAGCAGTACTTC.

J is TRBJ1-5 and V is TRBV24-1; no firm D call. The CDR3 sequence is 12 residues long. The V gene lost 1 base and the J gene lost 7 bases, with 4 bases spanning the gap. The germline gives CDR1 KGHDR, CDR2 SFDVKD. Here the CDR3 DNA reads TGTGCCACCAGTGATTTCGAACAGCCCCAGCATTTT. Protein: CATSDFEQPQHF.

This clonotype occurred many times. The chain employs TRBV5-1 and TRBJ2-3, with D tentatively TRBD1 (5 bases). The CDR3 runs 16 residues. CDR1 SGHRS and CDR2 YFSETQ come from the germline V gene. Trimming cost V 0 bases and J 0 bases, with 11 bases left between them. The CDR3 bases are TGCGCCAGCAGCTTGGACACAGGCGTGAGCACAGATACGCAGTATTTT. Protein sequence: CASSLDTGVSTDTQYF.

This chain connects TRBV15 to TRBJ2-7, with 8 nucleotides matching TRBD1. Germline CDR1 and CDR2: LNHNV and YYDKDF (reference sequence). The CDR3 sequence is 16 residues long. V shed 0 bases, J shed 3 bases, and the junction held 7 bases outside the gene matches. The CDR3 loop is CATSREVAGGFYEQYF. CDR3 nucleotide sequence: TGTGCCACCAGCAGAGAGGTGGCAGGGGGCTTCTACGAGCAGTACTTC.

As concerns this clonotype: One end of the junction is discordant with germline, which a read error may explain. CDR3 loop: CASSFRPGQADF. Written as DNA, the CDR3 is TGTGCCAGCAGTTTTAGGCCAGGCCAAGCCGACTTC. The rearrangement joins TRBV12-3 or TRBV12-4 to TRBJ2-4; D ambiguous. This CDR3 contains 12 residues.

This clonotype was observed many times. One junction end does not reproduce the germline sequence, and a read error may be involved. The gene calls are TRBV12-3 or TRBV12-4 and TRBJ1-1; D is unclear. The CDR3 contains 13 residues. DNA for the CDR3: TGCGCCAGCAGCTTGGCCAGGAACACTGAAGCTTTCTTT. This sequence encodes CASSLARNTEAFF.

This clonotype was observed a handful of times. The genes are TRBV10-3 and TRBJ1-1; D gene ambiguous. Trimming removed 7 bases at V and 2 bases at J, with 11 bases between. The CDR3 loop spans 13 amino acids. The germline gives CDR1 ENHRY, CDR2 SYGVKD. In nucleotides, the CDR3 is TGTGCCATCAAACCGGGATTAAACACTGAAGCTTTCTTT. This translates into CAIKPGLNTEAFF.

In this sample, this clonotype turned up a few times. The CDR3 region is CSARNPSGRLLDNEQFF. In nucleotides, the CDR3 is TGCAGTGCTAGGAACCCTAGCGGGAGGTTACTAGACAATGAGCAGTTCTTC. V gene TRBV20-1 combines with J gene TRBJ2-1; 11 bases match TRBD2. The germline V gene has CDR1 DFQATT and CDR2 SNEGSKA (reference sequence). V was clipped by 3 bases and J by 5 bases; unmatched bases: 12. The CDR3 runs 17 residues.

The sample holds a few counts of this clonotype. This chain joins TRBV29-1 and TRBJ1-1; D is possibly TRBD1 (5 bases). CDR1 and CDR2 (germline): SQVTM, ANQGSEA. CDR3 length: 13 residues. The germline V and J ends were trimmed by 6 bases and 1 base, with 12 bases remaining between them. CDR3 in DNA: TGCAGCGTCGTGGGACGGCCGAACACTGAAGCTTTCTTT. Its translation is CSVVGRPNTEAFF.

This clonotype has ten or more counts. The CDR3 here is CASSYSGTGFGELFF. CDR3 nucleotides: TGTGCCAGCAGTTACTCTGGGACAGGATTCGGGGAGCTGTTTTTT. The chain recombines TRBV6-6 with TRBJ2-2; the match to TRBD1 covers 8 bases. The CDR3 consists of 15 residues. CDR1 and CDR2 (germline): MNHNY, SVGAGI (reference sequence). J was trimmed by 7 bases and V by 0 bases; bases with no gene match: 4.

The V gene is TRBV19, the J gene TRBJ1-2; possible D gene TRBD1, 5 bases. Germline V gene data show CDR1 as LNHDA and CDR2 as SQIVND (reference sequence). The V gene lost 8 bases and the J gene lost 6 bases, with 16 bases spanning the gap. This CDR3 spans 13 amino acids. The CDR3 DNA follows: TGTGCCAGTGAAGGCAGGGCGAGGGATGGCTACACCTTC. Translated: CASEGRARDGYTF.

The V gene is TRBV2, the J gene TRBJ2-3, with TRBD1 matching 7 bases. Trimming cost V 11 bases and J 6 bases; bases outside gene matches: 5. CDR3 length: 11 amino acids. Per germline, CDR1 SNHLY and CDR2 FYNNEI. CDR3 sequence (DNA): TGTGCCGTTACAGGGGTGGATACGCAGTATTTT. Protein product: CAVTGVDTQYF.

V and J are TRBV7-8 and TRBJ2-3; tentatively, D is TRBD1 (6 bases). This CDR3 has 16 amino acids. CDR1 and CDR2 (germline): SGHVS, FQNEAQ. V shed 5 bases and J shed 0 bases, with 15 bases lying between them. The CDR3 region is CASSQGQFGSTDTQYF. The CDR3 bases are TGTGCCAGCAGCCAAGGACAGTTCGGTAGCACAGATACGCAGTATTTT.

This clonotype was observed a handful of times. This chain links TRBV7-8 with TRBJ2-1; D call uncertain. Trimming took 2 bases from V and 8 from J, leaving 7 bases between them. The CDR3 is 12 amino acids. Germline lookup yields CDR1 SGHVS and CDR2 FQNEAQ. This chain's CDR3 is CASSLFVDEQFF. The CDR3 coding sequence is TGTGCCAGCAGCTTATTCGTCGATGAGCAGTTCTTC.

This clonotype was picked up a small number of times. The chain employs TRBV5-1 and TRBJ2-1, with 9 bases lining up with TRBD2. This CDR3 is 14 amino acids long. Germline values: CDR1 SGHRS, CDR2 YFSETQ. J was trimmed by 8 bases and V by 2 bases; bases with no gene match: 5. The CDR3, as DNA: TGCGCCAGCAGCTTTGGTAGCGGGAGTGATGAGCAGTTCTTC. Protein sequence: CASSFGSGSDEQFF.

This clonotype was counted only a few times. The chain links TRBV18 to TRBJ2-5, with a weak D call TRBD2 (6 bases). In germline, CDR1 is KGHSH, CDR2 LQKENI. The CDR3 is made up of 14 amino acids. With 2 bases removed from V and 3 bases from J, the gap between germline ends came to 10 bases. The CDR3 nucleotides read TGTGCCAGCTCACCATGGGAGGTCGAAGAGACCCAGTACTTC. Protein product: CASSPWEVEETQYF.

This clonotype was detected only a few times. The rearrangement joins TRBV11-3 to TRBJ2-5; perhaps TRBD2 as D (6 bases). Germline V gene lookup returns CDR1 SGHNT and CDR2 YENEEA. This CDR3 is built from 13 residues. Trimming pared 3 bases from V and 7 bases from J, leaving 12 bases between. CDR3 sequence reads: CASSLEGWGTQYF. Written as DNA, the CDR3 is TGTGCCAGCAGCTTGGAGGGCTGGGGGACCCAGTACTTC.

This clonotype was detected a few times. The genes are TRBV20-1 and TRBJ2-1; unclear D gene. Germline CDR1 reads DFQATT; CDR2 reads SNEGSKA (reference sequence). The CDR3 is made up of 14 amino acids. Trimming removed 6 bases at V and 0 bases at J, with 12 bases between. The CDR3 DNA follows: TGCAGTGCCCTTACTACTGCCTCCTACAATGAGCAGTTCTTC. Translating gives CSALTTASYNEQFF.

This clonotype was found a few times. The chain has TRBV18 and TRBJ2-3; 9 bases fit TRBD1. The CDR3 covers 17 residues. After removal of 3 bases from V and 6 bases from J, the junction contained 13 bases not matched to a gene. Germline V gene lookup returns CDR1 KGHSH and CDR2 LQKENI. The DNA of the CDR3 is TGTGCCAGCTCACCTTCCCCGCCGGGACAGGGTTTCGATACGCAGTATTTT. It specifies CASSPSPPGQGFDTQYF.

The chain employs TRBV15 and TRBJ2-7; no clear D gene. Between the trimmed V and J ends, which lost 1 base and 2 bases, there was a span of 12 bases. Germline V gives CDR1 LNHNV, CDR2 YYDKDF (reference sequence). This CDR3 spans 15 amino acids. The CDR3 region is CATSRAGRQAYEQYF. The CDR3 DNA reads TGTGCCACCAGCAGAGCTGGCAGGCAAGCCTACGAGCAGTACTTC.

The chain combines TRBV5-1 with TRBJ1-1, with TRBD1 identical over 8 bases. This CDR3 contains 15 residues. With V trimmed by 1 base and J by 4 bases, 6 bases remained unmatched. Germline V gene lookup returns CDR1 SGHRS and CDR2 YFSETQ. DNA for the CDR3: TGCGCCAGCAGCTTGAAGCAGGGGGCGATCACTGAAGCTTTCTTT. Translating it yields CASSLKQGAITEAFF.

This clonotype turned up a few times. The V and J genes are TRBV5-6 and TRBJ2-7; 7 nucleotides match TRBD1. CDR1 and CDR2 (germline): SGHDT, YYEEEE. V dropped 5 bases and J dropped 5; count of bases not matched to a gene: 4. The CDR3 runs 12 residues. CDR3 in amino acids: CASRGQFNEQYF. As DNA, the CDR3 is TGTGCCAGCAGGGGACAGTTCAACGAGCAGTACTTC.